The rows below give T cell receptor beta chains drawn from one sample of a study of CD8+CD57+ T cells in acquired aplastic anemia. TCRdb fed the reads into MiXCR, producing one record per CDR3 protein. The sample contains around 250,000 distinct CDR3 sequences, roughly 80% of which appear only once. The sample consisted of sorted CD4+, CD8+, or CD8+CD57+ T cells (not recorded which) from PBMCs. The source of these receptors is a human donor with aplastic anemia. CDR3s include the opening cysteine and the closing phenylalanine or tryptophan. A D gene is named only where the DNA matches it firmly. Expanded clones are given a class, and other clones once, few, many or no size at all.

V gene: TRBV7-9
D gene: .
J gene: TRBJ1-2
clone size: .
CDR3 DNA: TGTGCCAGCAGCCTAGGGGACCAAGAGACCCAGTACTGCTACACCTTC
CDR3 protein: CASSLGDQETQYCYTF

V gene: TRBV9
D gene: .
J gene: TRBJ2-7
clone size: .
CDR3 DNA: TGTGCCAGCAGCCAGGGGGGGCCTAATCAGCCCCAGCACTTC
CDR3 protein: CASSQGGPNQPQHF

V gene: TRBV3-1
D gene: TRBD2
J gene: TRBJ2-3
clone size: .
CDR3 DNA: TGTGCCAGCAGCCAGGCTAGCGGGGGAGATACGCAGTATTTT
CDR3 protein: CASSQASGGDTQYF

V gene: TRBV7-9
D gene: .
J gene: TRBJ2-5
clone size: .
CDR3 DNA: TGTGCCAGCAGCTTAGCGGGGGCTGGGACCAACTACTTC
CDR3 protein: CASSLAGAGTNYF

V gene: TRBV9
D gene: .
J gene: TRBJ2-5
clone size: .
CDR3 DNA: TGTGCCACCAGAAGAGGTGGGAAGCAAGAGACCCTGGACTTC
CDR3 protein: CATRRGGKQETLDF

V gene: TRBV7-6
D gene: .
J gene: TRBJ2-5
clone size: .
CDR3 DNA: TGTGCCAGCAGCTCAGACAGCGACAAATCACCCCAGCACTTC
CDR3 protein: CASSSDSDKSPQHF

V gene: TRBV20-1
D gene: .
J gene: TRBJ1-6
clone size: few
CDR3 DNA: TGCAGTGCTAGAGATATAGGGGATTCACCCCTCCACTTT
CDR3 protein: CSARDIGDSPLHF

V gene: TRBV5-4
D gene: .
J gene: TRBJ1-2
clone size: once
CDR3 DNA: TGTGCCAGCAGCTTCGCACAGGACGGGCTCGTATATGGCTACACCTTC
CDR3 protein: CASSFAQDGLVYGYTF

V gene: TRBV4-3
D gene: TRBD2
J gene: TRBJ2-3
clone size: .
CDR3 DNA: TGCGCTTTCATCTGGGCGGGAGGTCCCGATACGCAGTATTTT
CDR3 protein: CAFIWAGGPDTQYF

V gene: TRBV7-3
D gene: .
J gene: TRBJ1-1
clone size: .
CDR3 DNA: TGTGCCAGCAGCTCGGGCGACAGCCGCTACGAGCACAACGAAGCTTTCTTT
CDR3 protein: CASSSGDSRYEHNEAFF

V gene: TRBV11-3
D gene: .
J gene: TRBJ1-2
clone size: few
CDR3 DNA: TGTGCCAGCAGCTTAGAGCTGCCGGGTGGCTACACCTTC
CDR3 protein: CASSLELPGGYTF

V gene: TRBV24-1
D gene: .
J gene: TRBJ1-2
clone size: few
CDR3 DNA: TGTGCCACCAGTGATGGACAGACTAACTATGGCTACACCTTC
CDR3 protein: CATSDGQTNYGYTF

V gene: TRBV7-9
D gene: .
J gene: TRBJ2-5
clone size: .
CDR3 DNA: TGTGCCGGACGGCGGCCTAGGGCGAGCCGGAAGGACGAGACCCAGTACTTC
CDR3 protein: CAGRRPRASRKDETQYF

V gene: TRBV7-9
D gene: .
J gene: TRBJ2-5
clone size: .
CDR3 DNA: TGTGCCGGAGGGGGGGCTAGAGAGACCCAGTACTTC
CDR3 protein: CAGGGARETQYF

V gene: TRBV24-1
D gene: TRBD2
J gene: TRBJ2-1
clone size: .
CDR3 DNA: TGTGCCACCAGTGAGCCTGGACTAGCGGGAGTAGATGAGCAGTTCTTC
CDR3 protein: CATSEPGLAGVDEQFF